This record looks at one T cell receptor (beta chain) sequence and its context. Its antigen is currently unknown. Using immunoSEQ multiplex PCR, the repertoire was profiled, and TCRdb retains in-frame clones only, with some absent. Among around 41,000 clones listed, more than 75% were seen once. From germline, CDR1 is SGHTS and CDR2 YDEGEE. The V end lost 3 bases, the J end lost 2 bases, and 17 bases lay between the germline ends. The CDR3 runs to 17 residues. With autoimmune disease history or systemic immunosuppression, patients were excluded. With baseline, cycle 4 day 1, and cycle 7 day 1 as timepoints, blood was sampled. This sample was included in a study of OX40 agonist ivuxolimab in advanced cancers. The overall study: Clinicians treated patients with ivuxolimab, an agonistic anti-OX40 (CD134) antibody.

Regarding the study as a whole: Nonresponders included some who also had low normalized T-cell clonal expansion.

The sequence came from an adult with an advanced solid tumor such as melanoma, head and neck, liver or kidney cancer. V usage is TRBV5-8 and J usage is TRBJ2-2; D unclear. The sequencing here drew on CD4+ or CD8+ T cells sorted from blood, taken in a trial of the OX40 agonist ivuxolimab. Here the CDR3 reads CASSSPYLVPNTGELFF. CDR3 sequence (DNA): TGTGCCAGCAGCTCGCCATACTTAGTCCCCAACACCGGGGAGCTGTTTTTT.